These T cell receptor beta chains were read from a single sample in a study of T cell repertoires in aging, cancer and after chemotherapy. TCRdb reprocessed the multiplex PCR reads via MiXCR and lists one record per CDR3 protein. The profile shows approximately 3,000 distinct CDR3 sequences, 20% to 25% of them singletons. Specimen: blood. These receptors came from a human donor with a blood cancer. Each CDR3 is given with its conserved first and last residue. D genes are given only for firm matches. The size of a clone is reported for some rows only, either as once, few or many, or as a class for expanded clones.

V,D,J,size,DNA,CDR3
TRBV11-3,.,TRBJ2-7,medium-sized,TGTGCCAGCAGCTTAAGGACCGCTGGGGAGCAGTACTTC,CASSLRTAGEQYF
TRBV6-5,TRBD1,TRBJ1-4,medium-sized,TGTGCCAGCAGGGGGACAGGGTTCGGAACTAATGAAAAACTGTTTTTT,CASRGTGFGTNEKLFF
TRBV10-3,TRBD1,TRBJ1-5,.,TGTGACATCAGTGAGCAGGGACAGGGGTACAATCAGCCCCAGCATTTT,CDISEQGQGYNQPQHF
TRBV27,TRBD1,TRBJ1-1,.,TGTGCCAGCAGTCTTGCCCCGGGACAGGGGAACACTGAAGCTTTCTTT,CASSLAPGQGNTEAFF
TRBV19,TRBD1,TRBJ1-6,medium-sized,TGTGCCAGTAGTATCCCTTGGGACAGTAATAATTCACCCCTCCACTTT,CASSIPWDSNNSPLHF
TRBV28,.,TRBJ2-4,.,TGTGCCAGCGGTTACAGCGGAAAAAACATTCAGTACTTC,CASGYSGKNIQYF
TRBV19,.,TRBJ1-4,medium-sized,TGTGCCTCTACCGGGGGGAAGGCAACTAATGAAAAACTGTTTTTT,CASTGGKATNEKLFF
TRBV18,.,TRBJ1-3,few,TGTGCCAGCTCACCCCGACAGACCAGCTCTGGAAACACCATATATTTT,CASSPRQTSSGNTIYF
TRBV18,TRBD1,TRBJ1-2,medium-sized,TGTGCCAGCTCACCAGTGACCCGGGACAGTAACTATGGCTACACCTTC,CASSPVTRDSNYGYTF
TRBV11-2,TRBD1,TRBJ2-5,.,TGTGCCAGCAGCCTCCAAGGGACAGGACAAGAGACCCAGTACTTC,CASSLQGTGQETQYF
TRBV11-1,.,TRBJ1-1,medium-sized,TGTGCCAGCAGCTTAAATGGACAGATTGAAGCTTTCTTT,CASSLNGQIEAFF
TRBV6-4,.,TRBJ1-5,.,TGTGCCAGCAGCCCCCGGGGCGGGAGCAATCAGCCCCAGCATTTT,CASSPRGGSNQPQHF
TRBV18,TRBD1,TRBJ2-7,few,TGTGCCAGCTCACCGGGACAGAATTACGAGCAGTACTTC,CASSPGQNYEQYF
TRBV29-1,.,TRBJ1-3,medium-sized,TGCAGCGTTACAGTCTCTGGAAACACCATATATTTT,CSVTVSGNTIYF
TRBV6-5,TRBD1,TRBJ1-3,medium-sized,TGTGCCAGCAGGAGGGGGACAGGGGGATCTGGAAACACCATATATTTT,CASRRGTGGSGNTIYF
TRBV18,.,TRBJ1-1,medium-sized,TGTGCCAGCTCACCACTACCACCGACAGGATCAAACACTGAAGCTTTCTTT,CASSPLPPTGSNTEAFF
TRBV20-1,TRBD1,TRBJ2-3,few,TGCAGTGCCCTGACAGGGGCTGGGACGACAGATACGCAGTATTTT,CSALTGAGTTDTQYF
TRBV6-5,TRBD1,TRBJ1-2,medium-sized,TGTGCCAGCACCACCCTTCGGGACAGGGGGATTGGCTACACCTTC,CASTTLRDRGIGYTF
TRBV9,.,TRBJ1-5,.,TGTGCCAGCAGCGTTACAGGGAATCAGCCCCAGCATTTT,CASSVTGNQPQHF
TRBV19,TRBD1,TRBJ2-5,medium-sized,TGTGCCAGTAGTGAGGGAACAGGGGGCCAAGAGACCCAGTACTTC,CASSEGTGGQETQYF
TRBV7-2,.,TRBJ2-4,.,TGTGCCAGCAGCTTATCCAACATTCAGTACTTC,CASSLSNIQYF
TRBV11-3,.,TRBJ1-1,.,TGTGCCAGCAGCCGTCGTGAGGCTTTCTTT,CASSRREAFF
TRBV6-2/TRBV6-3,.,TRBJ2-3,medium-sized,TGTGCCAGCAGTCCCATTAGGGGGTACACAGATACGCAGTATTTT,CASSPIRGYTDTQYF
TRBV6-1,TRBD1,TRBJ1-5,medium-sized,TGTGCCAGCTTCCGACAGGGCGCCCAGCATTTT,CASFRQGAQHF
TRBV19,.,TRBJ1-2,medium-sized,TGTGCCAGTAGTATAGGTGAAGGAGTCAATGGCTACACCTTC,CASSIGEGVNGYTF
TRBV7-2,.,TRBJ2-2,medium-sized,TGTGCCAGCAGCTTAGTTCTAGCAGCGAACACCGGGGAGCTGTTTTTT,CASSLVLAANTGELFF
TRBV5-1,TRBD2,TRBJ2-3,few,TGCGCCAGCAGCCTGAGCGGGGATGCTAATACGCAGTATTTT,CASSLSGDANTQYF
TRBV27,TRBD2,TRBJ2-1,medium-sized,TGTGCCAGCAGTTCAAGGGTTAGCGGGAGGAGCCACAATGAGCAGTTCTTC,CASSSRVSGRSHNEQFF
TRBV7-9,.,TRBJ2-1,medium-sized,TGTGCCAGCAGGCCCCCCCGGGTCAATGAGCAGTTCTTC,CASRPPRVNEQFF
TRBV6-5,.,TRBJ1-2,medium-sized,TGTGCCAGCAGTTCAAGAGGGATCGATGGCTACACCTTC,CASSSRGIDGYTF
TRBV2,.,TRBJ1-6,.,TGTGCCAGCAGTGGGGGGAGAACTAGTACCCTCCACTTT,CASSGGRTSTLHF